This is a list of T cell receptor beta chains from one sample in a study of T cell repertoires in cytomegalovirus infection. Using its own MiXCR run on the reads, TCRdb lists one record per CDR3 protein. The sample yields 49,000 or so distinct CDR3 sequences, under 20% seen once. Their specific antigens are unknown. Sequences were derived from CD8+ T cells from cultured PBMCs, sampled from culture after CMV antigen stimulation. All receptors derive from a human donor in good health (CMV status not recorded). Some clones in this sample may be carry-over from other donors' samples. Both conserved end residues are part of each CDR3. The D gene is left open where the match is weak. Where a row states a size, it is once, few, many or the class of an expanded clone; other rows omit it.

D gene	clone size	J gene	V gene	CDR3 protein	CDR3 DNA
TRBD1	NA	TRBJ2-1	TRBV5-6	CASTQTGYQDEQFF	TGTGCCAGCACCCAGACAGGGTACCAGGATGAGCAGTTCTTC
NA	many	TRBJ2-7	TRBV7-9	CASSVSSYEQYF	TGTGCCAGCAGCGTGAGCTCCTACGAGCAGTACTTC
TRBD1	NA	TRBJ2-7	TRBV6-5	CASSYADRGTYEQYF	TGTGCCAGCAGTTACGCGGACAGGGGCACCTACGAGCAGTACTTC
TRBD1	few	TRBJ2-7	TRBV11-3	CASSSRDRDVYEQYF	TGTGCCAGCAGCTCCCGGGACAGAGACGTTTACGAGCAGTACTTC
NA	medium-sized	TRBJ1-5	TRBV6-5	CASSPRRDISNQPQHF	TGTGCCAGCAGTCCTCGGCGGGACATAAGCAATCAGCCCCAGCATTTT
NA	many	TRBJ2-1	TRBV7-2	CASSSLGGAEQFF	TGTGCCAGCAGCTCACTAGGGGGTGCTGAGCAGTTCTTC
TRBD2	NA	TRBJ2-2	TRBV10-3	CAISEGVTSGTGELFF	TGTGCCATCAGTGAAGGGGTAACTAGCGGGACCGGGGAGCTGTTTTTT
TRBD2	few	TRBJ2-1	TRBV11-2	CASSPGLADNEQFF	TGTGCCAGCAGCCCCGGACTAGCGGACAATGAGCAGTTCTTC
TRBD2	NA	TRBJ2-7	TRBV20-1	CSARAMWDTSGVYEQYF	TGCAGTGCTAGAGCCATGTGGGATACTAGCGGGGTGTACGAGCAGTACTTC
NA	NA	TRBJ1-4	TRBV5-4	CASSLGVEEKLFF	TGTGCCAGCAGCTTGGGGGTAGAGGAAAAACTGTTTTTT
NA	NA	TRBJ2-1	TRBV2	CASSILVTRVYNEQFF	TGTGCCAGCAGTATACTTGTGACGCGGGTATACAATGAGCAGTTCTTC
NA	few	TRBJ2-3	TRBV6-8	CASSYGGAGDTQYF	TGTGCCAGCAGTTACGGGGGGGCAGGAGATACGCAGTATTTT
NA	many	TRBJ1-5	TRBV6-1	CASKSGSNQPQHF	TGTGCCAGCAAGTCAGGGAGCAATCAGCCCCAGCATTTT
TRBD1	NA	TRBJ2-1	TRBV20-1	CSARGQGAGEQFF	TGCAGTGCGCGGGGACAGGGGGCCGGTGAGCAGTTCTTC
NA	NA	TRBJ1-6	TRBV19	CASFSGTSNSPLHF	TGTGCCAGTTTTTCCGGGACAAGTAATTCACCCCTCCACTTT
NA	NA	TRBJ2-7	TRBV7-6	CVSRGGGEQYF	TGTGTCAGCAGGGGGGGCGGCGAGCAGTACTTC
NA	medium-sized	TRBJ2-7	TRBV11-2	CASGPGGSYEQYF	TGTGCCAGCGGGCCAGGGGGGTCCTACGAGCAGTACTTC
NA	many	TRBJ1-1	TRBV7-9	CASSVGLKAAEAFF	TGTGCCAGCAGCGTGGGATTGAAAGCCGCTGAAGCTTTCTTT
NA	NA	TRBJ1-1	TRBV12-3/TRBV12-4	CASSLQGSVPEAFF	TGTGCCAGCAGTTTACAGGGCTCCGTCCCTGAAGCTTTCTTT
TRBD2	many	TRBJ2-7	TRBV20-1	CSARDLTSEESYEQYF	TGCAGTGCTAGAGACCTGACTAGCGAGGAGTCCTACGAGCAGTACTTC
TRBD1	NA	TRBJ2-3	TRBV20-1	CSARRTTGGTDTQYF	TGCAGTGCTAGACGCACGACAGGGGGCACAGATACGCAGTATTTT
NA	NA	TRBJ2-2	TRBV5-1	CASSGGAGELFF	TGCGCCAGCAGCGGAGGGGCCGGGGAGCTGTTTTTT
NA	NA	TRBJ1-4	TRBV12-5	CASGLGRAGNKKLFF	TGTGCTAGTGGTTTGGGCAGGGCAGGTAATAAAAAACTGTTTTTT
NA	many	TRBJ2-5	TRBV12-3/TRBV12-4	CASSLDTRRSQETQYF	TGTGCCAGCAGTTTAGATACCAGGAGGTCTCAAGAGACCCAGTACTTC
NA	many	TRBJ1-1	TRBV2	CASKGPQMNTEAFF	TGTGCCAGCAAGGGTCCGCAGATGAACACTGAAGCTTTCTTT
TRBD1	few	TRBJ2-7	TRBV9	CASSGQGHEQYF	TGTGCCAGCAGCGGACAGGGCCACGAGCAGTACTTC
NA	NA	TRBJ1-2	TRBV19	CASDHGGGYTF	TGTGCCAGTGATCATGGGGGTGGCTACACCTTC
NA	NA	TRBJ2-3	TRBV27	CASSSRRVSGSTDTQYF	TGTGCCAGCAGTTCCCGACGGGTTAGCGGTAGCACAGATACGCAGTATTTT
NA	many	TRBJ1-2	TRBV2	CASSEYGAYGYTF	TGTGCCAGCAGTGAATACGGAGCCTATGGCTACACCTTC
TRBD2	NA	TRBJ2-3	TRBV6-2/TRBV6-3	CASRTGTRKPDTQYF	TGTGCCAGTCGAACCGGGACTAGGAAGCCAGATACGCAGTATTTT
NA	many	TRBJ1-1	TRBV12-3/TRBV12-4	CASRDTEAFF	TGTGCCAGCAGGGACACTGAAGCTTTCTTT
TRBD2	NA	TRBJ2-1	TRBV9	CASSTDGGGANEQFF	TGTGCCAGCAGCACAGACGGCGGGGGGGCGAATGAGCAGTTCTTC
NA	NA	TRBJ1-2	TRBV20-1	CSATTGPPKIHGYTF	TGCAGTGCTACTACCGGGCCCCCTAAAATACATGGCTACACCTTC
NA	many	TRBJ2-1	TRBV7-6	CASSLPTSTQDNEQFF	TGTGCCAGCAGCTTGCCAACCTCCACCCAGGACAATGAGCAGTTCTTC
NA	NA	TRBJ1-2	TRBV7-9	CASSSRSLGNYGYTF	TGTGCCAGCAGCTCCCGATCGCTGGGCAACTATGGCTACACCTTC
NA	NA	TRBJ2-2	TRBV7-8	CALRGFDSTGELFF	TGTGCCCTACGGGGTTTCGACTCCACCGGGGAGCTGTTTTTT
NA	NA	TRBJ2-3	TRBV4-3	CASSQDGEGGDTQYF	TGCGCCAGCAGCCAAGATGGAGAGGGGGGAGATACGCAGTATTTT
NA	few	TRBJ2-1	TRBV6-1	CASSPPGGEDYNEQFF	TGTGCCAGCAGCCCCCCGGGCGGGGAGGACTACAATGAGCAGTTCTTC
NA	few	TRBJ1-6	TRBV20-1	CSATDSSSYNSPLHF	TGCAGTGCGACGGACAGCAGCTCCTATAATTCACCCCTCCACTTT
NA	NA	TRBJ2-1	TRBV3-1	CASSGNPAEPSRYNEQFF	TGTGCCAGTTCCGGAAATCCGGCTGAGCCCTCCCGTTACAATGAGCAGTTCTTC
TRBD1	NA	TRBJ1-5	TRBV6-1	CASRHTGVGNQPQHF	TGTGCCAGCAGGCACACAGGGGTAGGCAATCAGCCCCAGCATTTT
NA	many	TRBJ1-5	TRBV12-3/TRBV12-4	CASSSSGISNQPQHF	TGTGCCAGCAGTTCTTCCGGGATTTCCAATCAGCCCCAGCATTTT
NA	many	TRBJ2-3	TRBV7-2	CARAGKGTTDTQYF	TGTGCCAGGGCCGGGAAGGGGACTACAGATACGCAGTATTTT
NA	few	TRBJ2-2	TRBV11-2	CASSLDWAGTGELFF	TGTGCCAGCAGCTTAGATTGGGCAGGGACCGGGGAGCTGTTTTTT
NA	NA	TRBJ2-1	TRBV29-1	CSVPSYNEQFF	TGCAGCGTCCCATCCTACAATGAGCAGTTCTTC
NA	few	TRBJ2-5	TRBV20-1	CSAQVPGKETQYF	TGCAGTGCTCAGGTGCCGGGAAAAGAGACCCAGTACTTC
NA	many	TRBJ1-1	TRBV7-9	CASSLGPQAFF	TGTGCCAGCAGCTTAGGGCCTCAAGCTTTCTTT
NA	many	TRBJ2-7	TRBV7-9	CASVASMSYEQYF	TGTGCCAGCGTGGCTAGCATGTCCTACGAGCAGTACTTC
TRBD2	many	TRBJ2-7	TRBV20-1	CSARGIAGGGEQYF	TGCAGTGCTAGAGGGATAGCGGGAGGAGGTGAGCAGTACTTC
NA	NA	TRBJ2-2	TRBV7-3	CASSLSPLNTGELFF	TGTGCCAGCAGCTTAAGCCCCCTGAACACCGGGGAGCTGTTTTTT
NA	many	TRBJ2-7	TRBV10-2	CASSEAGSSYEQYF	TGCGCCAGCAGTGAGGCCGGGAGCTCCTACGAGCAGTACTTC
TRBD2	medium-sized	TRBJ2-7	TRBV7-2	CASSPRTSGRTYEQYF	TGTGCCAGCAGCCCACGGACTAGCGGGCGGACCTACGAGCAGTACTTC
NA	NA	TRBJ1-1	TRBV27	CASSLVGGAEAFF	TGTGCCAGCAGTCTGGTGGGGGGGGCTGAAGCTTTCTTT
NA	many	TRBJ2-3	TRBV10-3	CAISQRDGTYTDTQYF	TGTGCCATCAGCCAAAGGGACGGGACTTACACAGATACGCAGTATTTT